These T cell receptor beta chains were read from a single sample in a study of T cells in Graves' hyperthyroidism and ophthalmopathy. MiXCR was run by TCRdb on the multiplex PCR reads, yielding one entry per CDR3 protein. The profile shows around 600,000 distinct CDR3 sequences, 45% of them singletons. Material: peripheral blood or thyroid tissue (not recorded which). Receptors were obtained from an adult man with Graves' disease, either hyperthyroidism or ophthalmopathy (not recorded which). Each CDR3 is given with its conserved first and last residue. D genes are given only for firm matches. A row's size may be missing; if present it is once, few, many or a size class.

clone_size: -
d_call: TRBD2
v_call: TRBV10-3
j_call: TRBJ2-5
cdr3_nt: TGTGCCATCAGTGATTTGACTAGCGGGGACGGACAAGAGACCCAGTACTTC
cdr3_aa: CAISDLTSGDGQETQYF

clone_size: -
d_call: -
v_call: TRBV10-2
j_call: TRBJ2-7
cdr3_nt: TGCGCCAGCAGTGAGTTCGTCGGGGGCCCCCTCGAGCAGCACTTC
cdr3_aa: CASSEFVGGPLEQHF

clone_size: -
d_call: TRBD1
v_call: TRBV29-1
j_call: TRBJ1-1
cdr3_nt: TGCAGCGTTGCAGGACAGGGGTCCACTGAAGCTTTCTTT
cdr3_aa: CSVAGQGSTEAFF

clone_size: -
d_call: -
v_call: TRBV29-1
j_call: TRBJ1-2
cdr3_nt: TGCAGCGTTAGGGGCGCCAACTATGGCTACACCTTC
cdr3_aa: CSVRGANYGYTF

clone_size: -
d_call: -
v_call: TRBV9
j_call: TRBJ1-2
cdr3_nt: TGTGCCAGCAGTTACTCGAGAGTCGGCACAGGACCGTATGGCTACACCTTC
cdr3_aa: CASSYSRVGTGPYGYTF

clone_size: few
d_call: TRBD2
v_call: TRBV6-5
j_call: TRBJ2-7
cdr3_nt: TGTGCCACTAACCCGGGCGGGAGTAGCCACGAGCAGTACTTC
cdr3_aa: CATNPGGSSHEQYF

clone_size: few
d_call: -
v_call: TRBV7-2
j_call: TRBJ2-5
cdr3_nt: TGTGCCAGCAGCCAAGCGGGCAGGGCTGAGACCCAGTACTTC
cdr3_aa: CASSQAGRAETQYF

clone_size: few
d_call: TRBD1
v_call: TRBV12-3/TRBV12-4
j_call: TRBJ1-2
cdr3_nt: TGTGCCAGCAGTTCCACAGGGGTGCCTGGTAACTATGGCTACACCTTC
cdr3_aa: CASSSTGVPGNYGYTF

clone_size: -
d_call: -
v_call: TRBV4-2
j_call: TRBJ1-5
cdr3_nt: TGTGCCAGCAGCCAAGATGGGGAGGCCAATCAGCCCCAGCATTTT
cdr3_aa: CASSQDGEANQPQHF

clone_size: -
d_call: -
v_call: TRBV7-9
j_call: TRBJ1-1
cdr3_nt: TGTGCCAGCAGCATGACGACAGGTGGGGGCACTGAAGCTTTCTTT
cdr3_aa: CASSMTTGGGTEAFF

clone_size: -
d_call: TRBD1
v_call: TRBV14
j_call: TRBJ1-2
cdr3_nt: TGTGCCAGCAGCCAAGCCCGGACAGGGAGCTACACCTTC
cdr3_aa: CASSQARTGSYTF

clone_size: few
d_call: -
v_call: TRBV2
j_call: TRBJ1-1
cdr3_nt: TGTGCCAGCAGTGTGGCATGGCAGGGCAAATTGAACACTGAAGCTTTCTTT
cdr3_aa: CASSVAWQGKLNTEAFF

clone_size: -
d_call: TRBD1
v_call: TRBV2
j_call: TRBJ2-5
cdr3_nt: TGTGCCAGCAGTCTCCGGGACAGGGGGCTAAAGGAGACCCAGTACTTC
cdr3_aa: CASSLRDRGLKETQYF

clone_size: -
d_call: -
v_call: TRBV29-1
j_call: TRBJ1-4
cdr3_nt: TGCAGCTTTACGGGAAACAATGAAAAACTGTTTTTT
cdr3_aa: CSFTGNNEKLFF

clone_size: -
d_call: -
v_call: TRBV15
j_call: TRBJ1-2
cdr3_nt: TGTGCCACCAGCAGAGATGGTGGCCACACCTTC
cdr3_aa: CATSRDGGHTF

clone_size: -
d_call: TRBD2
v_call: TRBV29-1
j_call: TRBJ2-7
cdr3_nt: TGCAGCGTTCGGACCGGGGACTATGGCTACGAGCAGTACTTC
cdr3_aa: CSVRTGDYGYEQYF

clone_size: -
d_call: -
v_call: TRBV7-8
j_call: TRBJ1-1
cdr3_nt: TGTGCCAGCAGCTTAGAGTGGGACAACAGTGAAGCTTTCTTT
cdr3_aa: CASSLEWDNSEAFF

clone_size: many
d_call: -
v_call: TRBV24-1
j_call: TRBJ1-1
cdr3_nt: TGTGCCACCAGAGAAAGGGGAGGCACTGAAGCTTTCTTT
cdr3_aa: CATRERGGTEAFF

clone_size: -
d_call: -
v_call: TRBV7-2
j_call: TRBJ2-5
cdr3_nt: TGTGCCAGCAGACTTTCAGGGGTTCAAGAGACCCAGTACTTC
cdr3_aa: CASRLSGVQETQYF

clone_size: -
d_call: -
v_call: TRBV7-2
j_call: TRBJ2-5
cdr3_nt: TGCGCCAGCAGCCAAGGTCTGGTGGCTCAAGAGACCCAGTACTTC
cdr3_aa: CASSQGLVAQETQYF

clone_size: many
d_call: -
v_call: TRBV15
j_call: TRBJ1-3
cdr3_nt: TGTGCCACCAGCAGAGAGGGAAACACCATATATTTT
cdr3_aa: CATSREGNTIYF

clone_size: many
d_call: -
v_call: TRBV10-1
j_call: TRBJ1-1
cdr3_nt: TGCGCCAGCAGTGAACATCCCTTGAACACTGAAGCTTTCTTT
cdr3_aa: CASSEHPLNTEAFF

clone_size: few
d_call: -
v_call: TRBV4-1
j_call: TRBJ1-1
cdr3_nt: TGCGCCAGCAGCCAAGAGTGGGGGCGCGAAGCTTTCTTT
cdr3_aa: CASSQEWGREAFF

clone_size: few
d_call: -
v_call: TRBV6-5
j_call: TRBJ1-2
cdr3_nt: TGTGCCAGCAGCCCTGCAGGGGCCAACTATGGCTACACCTTC
cdr3_aa: CASSPAGANYGYTF

clone_size: many
d_call: -
v_call: TRBV25-1
j_call: TRBJ1-1
cdr3_nt: TGTGCCAGCAGTGTTCATCCGGGCACTGAAGCTTTCTTT
cdr3_aa: CASSVHPGTEAFF

clone_size: many
d_call: -
v_call: TRBV12-3/TRBV12-4
j_call: TRBJ1-5
cdr3_nt: TGTGCCAGCAGTTTATTGGAGAATCAGCCCCAGCATTTT
cdr3_aa: CASSLLENQPQHF

clone_size: few
d_call: TRBD1
v_call: TRBV19
j_call: TRBJ1-1
cdr3_nt: TGTGCCAGTAGTCTCCTCCTCGGGACAGGTGCAGCTTTCTTT
cdr3_aa: CASSLLLGTGAAFF

clone_size: few
d_call: -
v_call: TRBV27
j_call: TRBJ1-6
cdr3_nt: TGTGCCAGCAGTTTAAGGGGGACACCCCTCCACTTT
cdr3_aa: CASSLRGTPLHF

clone_size: many
d_call: TRBD1
v_call: TRBV7-2
j_call: TRBJ1-2
cdr3_nt: TGTGCCAGCAGCTTAGCTCAGGGGGCTGGCTATGGCTACACCTTC
cdr3_aa: CASSLAQGAGYGYTF

clone_size: -
d_call: -
v_call: TRBV29-1
j_call: TRBJ1-2
cdr3_nt: TGCAGCGTTGAAGAATTCCGGAACTATGTCTCTGGCTACACCTTC
cdr3_aa: CSVEEFRNYVSGYTF

clone_size: -
d_call: TRBD1
v_call: TRBV7-9
j_call: TRBJ2-6
cdr3_nt: TGTGCCAGCAGTCCAAGGACAGGGAAAATCTCTGGGGCCAACGTCCTGACTTTC
cdr3_aa: CASSPRTGKISGANVLTF

clone_size: many
d_call: -
v_call: TRBV7-8
j_call: TRBJ2-7
cdr3_nt: TGTGCCAGCAGCCCCGGGACCTACGAGCAGTACTTC
cdr3_aa: CASSPGTYEQYF

clone_size: -
d_call: -
v_call: TRBV2
j_call: TRBJ1-2
cdr3_nt: TGTGCCAGCAGTGATGAAGGGCTTGGCTACACCTTC
cdr3_aa: CASSDEGLGYTF

clone_size: few
d_call: -
v_call: TRBV2
j_call: TRBJ1-2
cdr3_nt: TGTGCCAGCAGTGAGGGCAGACTTGGGTATGGCTACACCTTC
cdr3_aa: CASSEGRLGYGYTF

clone_size: -
d_call: -
v_call: TRBV7-9
j_call: TRBJ2-2
cdr3_nt: TGTGCCAGCAGCTCCCCCAGGGAAGCCGGGGAGCTGTTTTTT
cdr3_aa: CASSSPREAGELFF

clone_size: -
d_call: -
v_call: TRBV7-9
j_call: TRBJ2-7
cdr3_nt: TGTGCCAGCAGCTTAGGGGGGGGCACGGAGGGCGAGCAGTACTTC
cdr3_aa: CASSLGGGTEGEQYF

clone_size: few
d_call: -
v_call: TRBV14
j_call: TRBJ2-5
cdr3_nt: TGTGCCAGCAGCCAGGTGGCGCGAGGGGAGACCCAGTACTTC
cdr3_aa: CASSQVARGETQYF

clone_size: many
d_call: -
v_call: TRBV7-6
j_call: TRBJ1-2
cdr3_nt: TGTGCCAGCAGCCCTGCGGGGACCGCTGGCTACACCTTC
cdr3_aa: CASSPAGTAGYTF

clone_size: -
d_call: -
v_call: TRBV20-1
j_call: TRBJ1-1
cdr3_nt: TGCAGTGCTAGAGGACTTCAGGGCTTATGGACTGAAGCTTTCTTT
cdr3_aa: CSARGLQGLWTEAFF

clone_size: many
d_call: -
v_call: TRBV2
j_call: TRBJ1-3
cdr3_nt: TGTGCCAGCGGGAAGGAGCTTCTAAGCTCTGGAAACACCATATATTTT
cdr3_aa: CASGKELLSSGNTIYF

clone_size: many
d_call: -
v_call: TRBV29-1
j_call: TRBJ1-1
cdr3_nt: TGCAGCACCGGGACACCCGGGGAAAACACTGAAGCTTTCTTT
cdr3_aa: CSTGTPGENTEAFF

clone_size: -
d_call: TRBD2
v_call: TRBV7-6
j_call: TRBJ2-3
cdr3_nt: TGTGCCAGCAGTTCGAGCGGGAAGGGCACAGATACGCAGTATTTT
cdr3_aa: CASSSSGKGTDTQYF

clone_size: -
d_call: -
v_call: TRBV7-9
j_call: TRBJ2-6
cdr3_nt: TGTGCCAGCAGCTTGAAAGGAGTGACTTTC
cdr3_aa: CASSLKGVTF

clone_size: -
d_call: -
v_call: TRBV7-9
j_call: TRBJ2-7
cdr3_nt: TGTGCCAGCAGCCCCGCGCCTCACGAGCAGTACTTC
cdr3_aa: CASSPAPHEQYF

clone_size: many
d_call: -
v_call: TRBV29-1
j_call: TRBJ2-5
cdr3_nt: TGCAGCGCCTCCCCCGGGGGTGCGGAGACCCAGTACTTC
cdr3_aa: CSASPGGAETQYF

clone_size: -
d_call: -
v_call: TRBV10-3
j_call: TRBJ1-5
cdr3_nt: TGTGCCACTCAGGGGTTCAGCAATCGGCCCCAGCATTTT
cdr3_aa: CATQGFSNRPQHF

clone_size: -
d_call: -
v_call: TRBV5-1
j_call: TRBJ2-7
cdr3_nt: TGCGCCAGCGGCGGTGACACCTCCTACGAGCAGTACTTC
cdr3_aa: CASGGDTSYEQYF

clone_size: few
d_call: -
v_call: TRBV5-1
j_call: TRBJ1-2
cdr3_nt: TGCGCCAGCAGCTTCGTCGGGGCCGTGAACTATGGCTACACCTTC
cdr3_aa: CASSFVGAVNYGYTF

clone_size: many
d_call: -
v_call: TRBV7-8
j_call: TRBJ1-6
cdr3_nt: TGTGCCAGCAGCTTAGGGCTCGGGTTCTCACCCCTCCACTTT
cdr3_aa: CASSLGLGFSPLHF

clone_size: few
d_call: -
v_call: TRBV11-2
j_call: TRBJ1-6
cdr3_nt: TGTGCCAGCAGCTTAGTAGGGGGGGGTGTATATTCACCCCTCCACTTT
cdr3_aa: CASSLVGGGVYSPLHF

clone_size: many
d_call: -
v_call: TRBV15
j_call: TRBJ1-5
cdr3_nt: TGTGCCACCAGCAGTCAGAACAATCAGCCCCAGCATTTT
cdr3_aa: CATSSQNNQPQHF

clone_size: -
d_call: -
v_call: TRBV6-1
j_call: TRBJ2-7
cdr3_nt: TGTGCCAGCAGGGGCTTGGGATCGCGGGGACCCACCGGGGTGGAACATCTCGAGCAGTACTTC
cdr3_aa: CASRGLGSRGPTGVEHLEQYF

clone_size: -
d_call: -
v_call: TRBV10-2
j_call: TRBJ2-5
cdr3_nt: TGCGCCAGCAGTGACCAAGGACGTCGAGTGTACTTC
cdr3_aa: CASSDQGRRVYF

clone_size: few
d_call: TRBD2
v_call: TRBV10-1
j_call: TRBJ2-2
cdr3_nt: TGCGCCAGCTCCGCCGGGACTAGCGGGACAAGCATGAACACCGGGGAGCTGTTTTTT
cdr3_aa: CASSAGTSGTSMNTGELFF

clone_size: many
d_call: TRBD1
v_call: TRBV2
j_call: TRBJ1-4
cdr3_nt: TGTGCCAGCAGCGGGACAGGGGGACCGGGTGAAAAACTGTTTTTT
cdr3_aa: CASSGTGGPGEKLFF

clone_size: -
d_call: TRBD2
v_call: TRBV7-9
j_call: TRBJ2-7
cdr3_nt: TGTGCCAGCAGCCCCGCGGGGGGCGAGCAGTACTTC
cdr3_aa: CASSPAGGEQYF

clone_size: many
d_call: -
v_call: TRBV10-2
j_call: TRBJ1-1
cdr3_nt: TGCGCCAGCAGTGAGTCTCCAGGGTGGACTGAAGCTTTCTTT
cdr3_aa: CASSESPGWTEAFF

clone_size: once
d_call: -
v_call: TRBV10-3
j_call: TRBJ2-7
cdr3_nt: TGTGCCAGCAGCCCCGGTCCGACTCCCCCCTACGAGCAGTACTTC
cdr3_aa: CASSPGPTPPYEQYF